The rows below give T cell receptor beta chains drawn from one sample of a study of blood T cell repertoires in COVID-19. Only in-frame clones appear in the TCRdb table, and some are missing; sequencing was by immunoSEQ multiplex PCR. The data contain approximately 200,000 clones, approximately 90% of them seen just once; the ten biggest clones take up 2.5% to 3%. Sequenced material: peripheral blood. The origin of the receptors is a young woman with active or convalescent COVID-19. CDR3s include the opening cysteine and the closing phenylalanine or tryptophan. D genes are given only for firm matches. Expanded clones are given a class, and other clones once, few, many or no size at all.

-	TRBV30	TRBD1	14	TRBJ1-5	TGTGCCTGGAATGAGGACAGGGTCAGTCAGCCCCAGCATTTT	CAWNEDRVSQPQHF
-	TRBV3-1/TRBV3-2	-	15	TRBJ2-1	TGTGCCAGCAGCCAAGATACTCATTCGTATAATGAGCAGTTCTTC	CASSQDTHSYNEQFF
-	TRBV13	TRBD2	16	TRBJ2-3	TGTGCCAGCAGCCCCGCGACTAGCGGTACCACAGATACGCAGTATTTT	CASSPATSGTTDTQYF
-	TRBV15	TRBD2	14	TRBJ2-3	TGTGCCACCAGCAGAGGACTAGCGCCAGATACGCAGTATTTT	CATSRGLAPDTQYF
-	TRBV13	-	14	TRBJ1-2	TGTGCCAGCAGCTTTGGGACACCGAACTATGGCTACACCTTC	CASSFGTPNYGYTF
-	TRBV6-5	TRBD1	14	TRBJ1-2	TGTGCCAGCAAACCGACAGGGGCCGGCTATGGCTACACCTTC	CASKPTGAGYGYTF
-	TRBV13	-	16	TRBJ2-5	TGTGCCAGCAGCTCTTTCACAGGGAATGAGGCAAAGACCCAGTACTTC	CASSSFTGNEAKTQYF
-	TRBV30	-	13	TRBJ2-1	TGTGCTTACTCCGGGACACCTTACAATGAGCAGTTCTTC	CAYSGTPYNEQFF
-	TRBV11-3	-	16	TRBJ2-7	TGTGCCAGCAGCTTAGACGAGAACAGGAAACCCTACGAGCAGTACTTC	CASSLDENRKPYEQYF
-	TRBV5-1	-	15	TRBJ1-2	TGCGCCAGCAGCTTGGTAGAACCAGGGGAGGGTGGCTACACCTTC	CASSLVEPGEGGYTF
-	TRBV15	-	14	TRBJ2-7	TGTGCCACCAGCAGAGGGGCCACCCCGGCCGGGCAGTACTTC	CATSRGATPAGQYF
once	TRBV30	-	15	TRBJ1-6	TGTGCCTGGAGCGGGCACACCGGAGGCAATTCACCCCTCCACTTT	CAWSGHTGGNSPLHF
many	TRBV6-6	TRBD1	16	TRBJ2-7	TGTGCCAGCAGTTACTCTGGGGCTACAGGGGCTGGGGAGCAGTACTTC	CASSYSGATGAGEQYF
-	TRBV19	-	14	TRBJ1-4	TGTGCCAGTAGTATAACAGGGCTGGATGAAAAACTGTTTTTT	CASSITGLDEKLFF
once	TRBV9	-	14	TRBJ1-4	TGTGCCAGCAGCGCAACCCAGGGACACGAAAAACTGTTTTTT	CASSATQGHEKLFF
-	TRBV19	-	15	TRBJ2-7	TGTGCCAGTAGTATTAGCAGGGGCAGCTCCTACGAGCAGTACTTC	CASSISRGSSYEQYF
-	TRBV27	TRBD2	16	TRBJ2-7	TGTGCCAGCAGTCCGAGACTAGCGGGGGGATCCTACGAGCAGTACTTC	CASSPRLAGGSYEQYF
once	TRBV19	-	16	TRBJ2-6	TGTGCCAGTAGTATAGATCGAGGCTCTGGGGCCAACGTCCTGACTTTC	CASSIDRGSGANVLTF
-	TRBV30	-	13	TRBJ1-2	TGTGCCTGGAGTGTACGTGGGGAGGAGGGCTACACCTTC	CAWSVRGEEGYTF
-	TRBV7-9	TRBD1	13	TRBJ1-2	TGTGCCAGCAGATTAAACAGGGGCCATGGCTACACCTTC	CASRLNRGHGYTF
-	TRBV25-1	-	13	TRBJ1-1	TGTGCCAGCAGTATCGGGACACTAACTGAAGCTTTCTTT	CASSIGTLTEAFF
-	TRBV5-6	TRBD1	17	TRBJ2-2	TGTGCCAGCAGCCGGGCGATGACAGGGGTGGGAACCGGGGAGCTGTTTTTT	CASSRAMTGVGTGELFF
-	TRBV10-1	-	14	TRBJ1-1	TGCGCCAGCAGTGCGGACCCCAGGGGAACTGAAGCTTTCTTT	CASSADPRGTEAFF
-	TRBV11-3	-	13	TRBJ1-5	TGTGCCAGCAGCCAGGCAGTCGATCAGCCCCAGCATTTT	CASSQAVDQPQHF
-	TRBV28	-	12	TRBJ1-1	TGTGCCAGCAGTTTATTGCGGGGTGAAGCTTTCTTT	CASSLLRGEAFF
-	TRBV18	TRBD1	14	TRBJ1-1	TGTGCCAGCTCACCGGGACAGGGTAACACTGAAGCTTTCTTT	CASSPGQGNTEAFF
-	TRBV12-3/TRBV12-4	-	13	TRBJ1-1	TGTGCCAGCACCCTAGGGGCTGGCACTGAAGCTTTCTTT	CASTLGAGTEAFF
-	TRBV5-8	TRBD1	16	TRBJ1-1	TGTGCCAGCAGCTCTGGACAGGGGGTGGTGAACACTGAAGCTTTCTTT	CASSSGQGVVNTEAFF
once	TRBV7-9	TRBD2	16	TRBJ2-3	TGTGCCAGCAGCCCCCAGCGGGGGCCAATAGTAGATACGCAGTATTTT	CASSPQRGPIVDTQYF
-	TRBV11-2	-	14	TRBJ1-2	TGTGCCAGCAGTGGACAGAGTGGGGGCTATGGCTACACCTTC	CASSGQSGGYGYTF
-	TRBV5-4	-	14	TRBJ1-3	TGTGCCAGCAGCTCCACGGGCTCTGGAAACACCATATATTTT	CASSSTGSGNTIYF
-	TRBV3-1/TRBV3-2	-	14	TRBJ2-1	TGTGCCAGCAGCCAAGATACTAGCAGGAATGAGCAGTTCTTC	CASSQDTSRNEQFF
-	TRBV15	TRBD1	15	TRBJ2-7	TGTGCCACCAGCACTACAGGGGGCGGGTTGAACGAGCAGTACTTC	CATSTTGGGLNEQYF
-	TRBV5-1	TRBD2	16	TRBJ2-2	TGCGCCAGCAGCTTGGGGGGACTAGCGGGCACCGGGGAGCTGTTTTTT	CASSLGGLAGTGELFF
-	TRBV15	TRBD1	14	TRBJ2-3	TGTGCCACATTTGGGACAGGGCCTACAGATACGCAGTATTTT	CATFGTGPTDTQYF
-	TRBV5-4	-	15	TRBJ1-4	TGTGCCAGCAGCTTGGAAGGGGGGGAGGGAGAAAAACTGTTTTTT	CASSLEGGEGEKLFF